This section outlines one T cell receptor (beta chain) sequence together with its context. Its recognized antigen is unknown. Qualities for individual bases were not recorded, and no much larger clone is one base off. This specimen comes from a study of blood T cell repertoires in COVID-19 (dated by TCRdb to the early 2020s). Notes on the research overall: Samples from collaborators originated in the United States, Italy and Spain and spanned both the acute and convalescent phases of COVID-19. The prospective study material was composed of cDNA or gDNA derived from T cells, B-cell-depleted T cells, or PBMCs. Subjects who had been exposed to COVID-19, were actively infected with it, or had recovered from it provided the deeply sampled blood TCRbeta repertoires that made up the dataset. The repertoires were released in a freely available public database intended as a resource for research on the immune response to SARS-CoV-2. The samples were drawn from the first 160 participants of the ongoing ImmuneRACE study and from 1,254 subjects provided by 6 global collaborators. Nearly every sample came with metadata listing a de-identified subject ID, COVID-19 status, age in years and sex. Where HLA class I and class II types were available, the types were taken from metadata supplied by the sample provider, not from assay-based typing.

V ends up 4 bases short and J 3 bases short, with an unmatched junction base count of 7. From cysteine to phenylalanine, the CDR3 is 15 amino acids long. Of all the DNA, just the CDR3 is kept, 45 bases in frame from base 1. The germline V gene provides CDR1 SGDLS and CDR2 YYNGEE. Points the paper makes about the study in general: Clinical and demographic metadata were provided uncurated, with the amount varying by source and participant.

The collaborating institutions used their own protocols to collect whole blood in K2EDTA tubes. For TCRbeta analysis, collaborators shipped samples as frozen whole blood, isolated PBMCs, or DNA extracted from either of those sample types. TCRbeta CDR3 regions were amplified from genomic DNA by means of the immunoSEQ Assay, a bias-controlled multiplex PCR. Per the source publication's procedure: The number of nucleated cells in each sample was estimated by amplification of reference gene primers within the assay. Sequence reads were collapsed and filtered to measure the absolute abundance of every unique TCRbeta CDR3 rearrangement. For each sample, productive Simpson clonality was calculated as the square root of Simpson's diversity index across productive rearrangements. What TCRdb holds here is the immuneACCESS table cut down to in-frame rearrangements. Part of the clones is not present; checked against another copy, under half of the missing clones reflect an unresolved V gene, and the others are unexplained. V and J calls and clone size are those listed in that table; D and trimming were worked out from the DNA. Present in this sample are approximately 30,000 clones, around 88% of which were seen just once. The ten largest clones take up around 17% of the sample.

This sequence was found in a human donor in a cohort sampled during active COVID-19. The sequencing sample was made of peripheral blood. The chain is made from TRBV9 and TRBJ2-3; 8 central bases correspond to TRBD2. In nucleotide form, the sequence is TGTGCCAGCAGCACCGTAGCGGGACCAACAGATACGCAGTATTTT. It specifies CASSTVAGPTDTQYF.